Listed below are T cell receptor beta chains from one sample, sequenced in a study of blood T cell repertoires in COVID-19. Sequencing used immunoSEQ multiplex PCR; TCRdb keeps in-frame clones, though not all of them. Of 230,000 or so clones in the sample, around 75% were seen once. Sequencing was carried out using peripheral blood. The source is a human donor in a cohort sampled during active COVID-19. The conserved cysteine and the conserved F or W are not part of the CDR3 here. The order of the fields is CDR3 protein, V gene, J gene.

ASSLVGHGDYYGYT,TRBV11-2,TRBJ1-2
ASSLGGSLNEKLF,TRBV7-6,TRBJ1-4
ASSSRPTGDTGELF,TRBV5-1,TRBJ2-2
ASSLREKRNEQF,TRBV7-2,TRBJ2-1
ASSLASGSSYNEQF,TRBV5-1,TRBJ2-1
AWDGTGTLDEQY,TRBV30,TRBJ2-7
ASSWTSGSNEQF,TRBV19,TRBJ2-1
ASSLNPVAYNEQF,TRBV11-2,TRBJ2-1
ASSPRTGSGYT,TRBV6-6,TRBJ1-2
ASSYFLGGTGYT,TRBV6-2/TRBV6-3,TRBJ1-2
AISRDRGIGAF,TRBV10-3,TRBJ1-1
ASSYLGLGYNEQF,TRBV6-2/TRBV6-3,TRBJ2-1
ASSQVVGYGYT,TRBV3-1/TRBV3-2,TRBJ1-2
ASSPGGRSSYEQY,TRBV5-1,TRBJ2-7
AIRRPTSGTEAF,TRBV10-3,TRBJ1-1
GRGEQY,TRBV29-1,TRBJ2-7
ASSVGGPEAF,TRBV9,TRBJ1-1
ASSSLAGRGNEQF,TRBV18,TRBJ2-1
AISLGLLYEQY,TRBV28,TRBJ2-7
ASSVRDREPINYGYT,TRBV7-8,TRBJ1-2
ASSDLDRAVEQY,TRBV2,TRBJ2-7
ASSIGTRFGEQF,TRBV19,TRBJ2-1
ASSQGLAYEQY,TRBV11-2,TRBJ2-7
ASSPRHRGEEKLF,TRBV18,TRBJ1-4
ASSFEGGVIDEQY,TRBV28,TRBJ2-7
ASSRAGTSGTTGELF,TRBV7-2,TRBJ2-2
ASSQRQGGQPQH,TRBV3-1/TRBV3-2,TRBJ1-5
ASSLRTGGSVLKTGELF,TRBV9,TRBJ2-2
ASSVEGVTEQY,TRBV9,TRBJ2-7
ASSRITGSNQPQH,TRBV18,TRBJ1-5
ASTVGAAGNTEAF,TRBV19,TRBJ1-1
ASSLWTSGTDTQY,TRBV5-1,TRBJ2-3
ATSRGWTGNEKLF,TRBV15,TRBJ1-4
ASSYKGAVGYT,TRBV6-2/TRBV6-3,TRBJ1-2
ASSSQGNYGYT,TRBV27,TRBJ1-2